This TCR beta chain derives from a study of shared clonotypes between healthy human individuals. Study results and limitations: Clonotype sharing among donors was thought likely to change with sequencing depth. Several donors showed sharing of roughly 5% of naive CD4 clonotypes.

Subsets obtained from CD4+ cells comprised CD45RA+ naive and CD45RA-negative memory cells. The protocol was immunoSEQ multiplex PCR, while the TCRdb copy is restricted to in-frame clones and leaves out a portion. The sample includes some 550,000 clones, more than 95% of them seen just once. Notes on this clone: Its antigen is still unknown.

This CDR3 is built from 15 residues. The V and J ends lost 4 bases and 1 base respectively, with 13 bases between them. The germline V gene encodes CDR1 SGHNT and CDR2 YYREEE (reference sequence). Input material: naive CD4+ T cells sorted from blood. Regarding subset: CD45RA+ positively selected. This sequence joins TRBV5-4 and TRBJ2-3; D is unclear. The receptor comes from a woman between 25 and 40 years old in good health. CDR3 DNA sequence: TGTGCCAGCAGCCCAGCCCCACCTCGCACAGATACGCAGTATTTT. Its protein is CASSPAPPRTDTQYF.